Sequencing of this T cell receptor beta chain was carried out in a study of control samples from healthy donors and cancer patients. Assay: immunoSEQ multiplex PCR; the TCRdb copy retains only in-frame clones and omits some. The sample contains about 140,000 clones, 94% of which appear only once. The germline CDR1 and CDR2 sequences are SQVTM and ANQGSEA. This CDR3 contains 14 residues. Trimming took 4 bases from V and 2 from J, leaving 14 bases between them. This chain uses TRBV29-1 with TRBJ1-2; perhaps TRBD1 as D (6 bases). The sequencing input was blood. The source of this sequence is a man aged 35 to 55 in good health. The CDR3, as DNA: TGCAGCGTTGTACCGGGACACCTAAACTATGGCTACACCTTC. It encodes CSVVPGHLNYGYTF.